This TCR beta chain comes out of a study of blood T cell repertoires in COVID-19. The overall study: Specimens from acute and convalescent COVID-19 originated in the United States, Italy and Spain. PBMCs, B-cell-depleted T cells, or T cells were the source of the cDNA or gDNA that made up the material.

Clones were read by immunoSEQ multiplex PCR, and TCRdb kept only the in-frame ones, dropping some. The sample shows under 200,000 clones, approximately 83% of them seen only once. Germline-derived CDR1 and CDR2 are SGHNT and YYREEE (reference sequence). The CDR3 sequence is 12 residues long. V was shortened by 1 base and J by 8 bases, with 7 bases between the two germline ends. The sample taken for sequencing was peripheral blood. This chain uses TRBV5-4 with TRBJ2-1; the D is unclear. This TCR was sampled from a human donor in a cohort sampled during active COVID-19. CDR3 sequence reads: CASSLQSDEQFF. The CDR3, as DNA: TGTGCCAGCAGCTTGCAGAGCGATGAGCAGTTCTTC.